This T cell receptor (beta chain) was captured by sequencing in a study of PD-1 blockade in mismatch repair-deficient tumors. Trimming left V 4 bases short and J 7 bases short, with 16 bases between. The V gene's germline CDR1 is LNHDA and CDR2 SQIVND (reference sequence). CDR3 length: 15 residues. Produced via immunoSEQ multiplex PCR; TCRdb's table is partial and in-frame only. This sample has some 120,000 clones; roughly 80% occur once, and the top ten carry approximately 5%. Only a few counts were recorded for this clone. This receptor was identified in an adult with mismatch repair-deficient cancer. V gene TRBV19 combines with J gene TRBJ1-4, with D possibly being TRBD1 (6 bases). Sample: peripheral blood, taken about 60 weeks after starting pembrolizumab. The CDR3 loop reads CASSRDGGAGEKLFF. For the CDR3, the DNA is TGTGCCAGTAGTAGGGACGGGGGGGCCGGTGAAAAACTGTTTTTT.